A single sample is the source of the 19 T cell receptor beta chains below, sequenced in a study of blood T cell repertoires in COVID-19. Profiled with immunoSEQ multiplex PCR; TCRdb holds only in-frame clones, not every one. The table shows about 170,000 clones, with more than 70% occurring only once. Source material: PBMCs or T cells enriched from blood (not recorded which). The receptor set was obtained from a woman aged 50 to 60 in a cohort exposed to, infected with or recovered from COVID-19 (not recorded which).

The chain combines TRBV29-1 with TRBJ2-1; D is perhaps TRBD2 (5 bases). Trimming shortened V by 3 bases and J by 7 bases, and 10 bases separated the two germline ends. Germline CDR1 and CDR2: SQVTM and ANQGSEA. This CDR3 has 12 residues. The CDR3 DNA reads as TGCAGCGTTGATACTAGTCTGAATGAGCAGTTCTTC. This codes for CSVDTSLNEQFF.

The rearrangement joins TRBV11-3 to TRBJ1-1; perhaps TRBD1 as D (5 bases). CDR1 is SGHNT, CDR2 YENEEA, per germline. The CDR3 has 14 amino acids. Trimming removed 2 bases from V and 3 bases from J, with 10 bases in between. The CDR3, as DNA: TGTGCCAGCAGCTTACGGGGGAGGGACACTGAAGCTTTCTTT. It translates to CASSLRGRDTEAFF.

V usage is TRBV19 and J usage is TRBJ2-2, with 7 bases identical to TRBD1. Germline CDR1 and CDR2: LNHDA and SQIVND (reference sequence). CDR3 length: 14 amino acids. V shed 10 bases, J shed 5 bases, and the junction held 10 bases outside the gene matches. CDR3 nucleotides: TGTGCCACCCCGGAAGGGGGCGAAACCGGGGAGCTGTTTTTT. Translation: CATPEGGETGELFF.

The chain links TRBV19 to TRBJ2-5; 11 bases fit TRBD2. CDR1 and CDR2 from the germline V gene are LNHDA and SQIVND (reference sequence). The CDR3 consists of 16 residues. Trimming took 3 bases from V and 2 from J; bases not matched to a gene: 5. For the CDR3, the DNA is TGTGCCAGTAGTATCCCGACTAGCGGGGAGCAAGAGACCCAGTACTTC. Amino acid sequence: CASSIPTSGEQETQYF.

The chain joins TRBV19 to TRBJ2-5, with 9 bases lining up with TRBD1. The trim removed 5 bases at V and 2 bases at J, leaving 12 bases unmatched. The CDR3 has 17 residues. The V gene's germline CDR1 is LNHDA and CDR2 SQIVND (reference sequence). The CDR3 loop is CASSFFPGTGTQETQYF. CDR3 sequence (DNA): TGTGCCAGTAGTTTCTTCCCCGGGACAGGGACACAAGAGACCCAGTACTTC.

The chain couples TRBV28 to TRBJ2-7; the D is unclear. Looked up from germline, CDR1 is MDHEN and CDR2 is SYDVKM. Between the trimmed V and J ends, which lost 6 bases and 5 bases, there was a span of 20 bases. The CDR3 covers 15 residues. CDR3 nucleotide sequence: TGTGCCAGCAGCAGACCTCGGCAGGTCAGAAACGAGCAGTACTTC. Amino acid sequence: CASSRPRQVRNEQYF.

This sequence joins TRBV12-3 or TRBV12-4 and TRBJ1-2; weak D call: TRBD1 (5 bases). V shed 1 base and J shed 6 bases, with 9 bases lying between them. This CDR3 contains 13 residues. CDR3 region: CASSLGQGNGYTF. The CDR3 DNA reads TGTGCCAGCAGTTTAGGGCAGGGTAATGGCTACACCTTC.

The chain is built from TRBV5-8 and TRBJ1-6, with unresolved D. The V gene's germline CDR1 is SGHTS and CDR2 YDEGEE. The ends were cut back, 4 bases at V and 6 bases at J, with 14 bases in the middle. The CDR3 contains 15 residues. The CDR3 protein is CASSRPTGFNSPLHF. The CDR3 nucleotides read TGTGCCAGCAGCCGGCCGACGGGGTTTAATTCACCCCTCCACTTT. The variable domain in full, completed from reference TRBV5-8 and TRBJ1-6, reads EAGVTQSPTHLIKTRGQQATLRCSPISGHTSVYWYQQALGLGLQFLLWYDEGEERNRGNFPPRFSGRQFPNYSSELNVNALELEDSALYLCASSRPTGFNSPLHFGNGTRLTVT.

This sequence joins TRBV19 and TRBJ2-1, with D maybe TRBD1 (7 bases). The CDR3 covers 16 residues. V was pared by 7 bases and J by 1 base, with 17 bases between. The germline V gene encodes CDR1 LNHDA and CDR2 SQIVND (reference sequence). This CDR3 reads CASTPVAGGSYNEQFF. CDR3 coding DNA: TGTGCCAGTACCCCCGTGGCAGGGGGGTCCTACAATGAGCAGTTCTTC.

The chain combines TRBV11-2 with TRBJ2-1, with 9 bases that match TRBD2. The CDR3 loop spans 14 amino acids. Per the germline V gene, CDR1 is SGHAT and CDR2 is FQNNGV. Trimming took 1 base from V and 8 from J; bases not matched to a gene: 3. The CDR3 nucleotides read TGTGCCAGCAGCTTAGGGGTAGCGGGGGATGAGCAGTTCTTC. Translation: CASSLGVAGDEQFF.

This chain uses TRBV7-2 with TRBJ2-4; 8 nucleotides match TRBD1. The germline CDR1 and CDR2 sequences are SGHTA and FQGNSA. J lost 6 bases, V lost 6 bases, and 7 bases had no gene match. This CDR3 is built from 14 residues. CDR3 bases: TGTGCCAGCAGTCGAGAAACAGGGGGAAACATTCAGTACTTC. It codes for CASSRETGGNIQYF.

V is TRBV7-2 and J is TRBJ2-3; TRBD2 agrees at 9 bases. The CDR3 spans 18 residues. Germline V gene lookup returns CDR1 SGHTA and CDR2 FQGNSA. V was pared by 1 base and J by 2 bases, with 10 bases of the junction left unmatched. CDR3 residues: CASSLEAGGFITTDTQYF. Written as DNA, the CDR3 is TGTGCCAGCAGCTTAGAGGCGGGGGGGTTTATTACCACAGATACGCAGTATTTT.

The sample holds one count of this clone. The chain combines TRBV5-1 with TRBJ2-7; 13 nucleotides line up with TRBD2. Germline V gene lookup returns CDR1 SGHRS and CDR2 YFSETQ. V shed 4 bases and J 7 bases; nucleotides not matched to a gene: 11. The CDR3 is 16 amino acids. The CDR3 DNA reads TGCGCCAGCAGCCTGGGGACTAGCGGGACGTCAGTGGAGCAGTACTTC. Protein product: CASSLGTSGTSVEQYF.

The chain employs TRBV6-2 or TRBV6-3 and TRBJ2-1; 7 nucleotides align to TRBD2. Germline CDR1 and CDR2: MNHEY and SVGEGT. After removal of 5 bases from V and 3 bases from J, the junction contained 4 bases not matched to a gene. This CDR3 is 14 amino acids long. CDR3 DNA sequence: TGTGCCAGCAGTACCCGGACTAGCTACAATGAGCAGTTCTTC. Translated, it gives CASSTRTSYNEQFF.

This chain joins TRBV7-3 and TRBJ2-5; 7 positions match TRBD1. Germline CDR1 reads SGHTA; CDR2 reads FQGTGA. V lost 2 bases, J lost 4 bases, and 1 base stayed unmatched. The length of the CDR3 is 13 residues. The CDR3: CASSLGTVETQYF. CDR3 bases: TGTGCCAGCAGCTTAGGGACAGTAGAGACCCAGTACTTC.

The rearrangement joins TRBV19 to TRBJ2-7, with D maybe TRBD1 (6 bases). In germline, CDR1 is LNHDA, CDR2 SQIVND (reference sequence). V was clipped by 9 bases and J by 5 bases, with 14 bases between them. The CDR3 extends over 12 amino acids. CDR3 amino acids: CASRGGPHEQYF. The CDR3 nucleotides read TGTGCCAGCCGAGGGGGACCTCACGAGCAGTACTTC. The full variable domain, rest sourced from reference TRBV19 and TRBJ2-7, is DGGITQSPKYLFRKEGQNVTLSCEQNLNHDAMYWYRQDPGQGLRLIYYSQIVNDFQKGDIAEGYSVSREKKESFPLTVTSAQKNPTAFYLCASRGGPHEQYFGPGTRLTVT.

The V call is TRBV9, the J call TRBJ2-7; D gene ambiguous. V was cut by 4 bases and J by 1 base, with 15 bases left in between. The CDR3 is 15 amino acids. The germline V gene has CDR1 SGDLS and CDR2 YYNGEE. CDR3 sequence: CASSPTGTGSYEQYF. The CDR3 nucleotides are TGTGCCAGCAGCCCAACCGGTACGGGTTCCTACGAGCAGTACTTC.

There are a few counts of this clone. The chain uses TRBV27 and TRBJ2-1; D is unclear. The CDR3 sequence is 13 residues long. Trimming stripped 6 bases from V and 9 bases from J, with 15 bases between. Looked up from germline, CDR1 is MNHEY and CDR2 is SMNVEV (reference sequence). The CDR3 reads CASRPVVAAEQFF. CDR3 DNA sequence: TGTGCCAGCAGGCCAGTGGTTGCGGCTGAGCAGTTCTTC.

V usage is TRBV19 and J usage is TRBJ1-1; D is perhaps TRBD1 (5 bases). V lost 7 bases and J 4 bases, leaving 13 bases between the germline ends. Per germline, CDR1 LNHDA and CDR2 SQIVND (reference sequence). There are 13 residues in the CDR3. CDR3 in DNA: TGTGCCAGTATGCACGGGGGAGGCACTGAAGCTTTCTTT. Translating gives CASMHGGGTEAFF.